This T cell receptor beta chain comes out of a study of blood T cells in healthy people across ages. A remark on this clonotype: The antigen is unknown. At one boundary the junction diverges from the germline segment, which might be a read error.

Per germline, CDR1 DFQATT and CDR2 SNEGSKA (reference sequence). The CDR3 spans 14 residues. The use of a sample-barcoded 5' primer and a J-beta primer mix characterized a second PCR of 7 to 11 cycles. Via MiXCR, TCRdb re-called the 5' RACE reads, giving one row per CDR3 protein. Seen here are about a million distinct CDR3 sequences, approximately 50% observed once, and the top ten hold 20% to 25%. Study results and limitations: The recorded TCR beta diversity per million T cells decreased in a roughly linear manner with age. Investigators treated diversity estimates from one million T cells as underestimates. No one knew whether donors had CMV, which possibly confounded expanded clonotype changes.

They isolated at least 7 million PBMCs from each sample. Input material: blood. This chain links TRBV20-1 with TRBJ2-3; tentatively, D is TRBD1 (6 bases). The clonotype was recovered from an older woman in good health. The CDR3 bases are TGCAGTGCTATGACAAGGGGGTTCACAGGTACGCAGTATTTT. This codes for CSAMTRGFTGTQYF.